This T cell receptor (beta chain) was profiled in a study of blood T cell repertoires in COVID-19. In the study overall: PBMCs, B-cell-depleted T cells, or T cells provided the cDNA or gDNA that made up the material.

CDR3 length: 15 amino acids. Trimming took 3 bases from V and 8 from J; bases not matched to a gene: 6. Per the germline V gene, CDR1 is DFQATT and CDR2 is SNEGSKA (reference sequence). Here immunoSEQ multiplex PCR was the method, and the copy in TCRdb shows in-frame clones only, minus some. The sample has about 200,000 clones; nearly 90% are singletons. The source material was peripheral blood. This chain joins TRBV20-1 and TRBJ2-1; 14 nucleotides match TRBD2. The origin of this receptor is a man in his forties or fifties with acute or convalescent COVID-19. The CDR3 here is CSASGTSGRDYEQFF. DNA for the CDR3: TGCAGTGCTAGTGGGACTAGCGGGAGAGACTATGAGCAGTTCTTC.